Sequencing of this T cell receptor beta chain was carried out in a study of cytomegalovirus exposure and HLA in healthy donors. 60 Vbeta and 13 Jbeta primers were used in PCR. TCRdb's table, derived via immunoSEQ multiplex PCR, lists solely in-frame clones and lacks some. Of more than 100,000 clones listed, 75% to 85% were seen once; the top ten hold approximately 1.8%. Study findings and constraints: In an earlier analysis, about 87% or about 30%: the productive usage of most TCR beta V segments. A later analysis reportedly found that, within productive TCRs, an Asian-associated ancestry cluster had fewer N-insertions than the mean observed across the roughly 690 donors.

Germline CDR1 and CDR2: MNHNS and SASEGT. The CDR3 runs 13 residues. J was trimmed by 6 bases and V by 5 bases; bases with no gene match: 6. Worth noting for this clone: Its specificity is not known.

The TCR sequence derives from a female donor in good health and CMV-seropositive. The chain joins TRBV6-1 to TRBJ1-2; 7 bases align to TRBD1. Sequencing was carried out using PBMCs. The CDR3 sequence: CASSIGGGNGYTF. The DNA of the CDR3 is TGTGCCAGCAGTATAGGGGGCGGGAATGGCTACACCTTC.